Sequencing of this T cell receptor beta chain was carried out in a study of shared clonotypes between healthy human individuals. Study results and caveats: Among donors, the sharing of clonotypes was expected to be influenced by sequencing depth.

CDR3 length equals 17 residues. Germline V CDR1 and CDR2: SGHDN, FVKESK. V dropped 4 bases and J dropped 4 bases, with 19 bases sitting between them. Healthy and HIV-negative, the adult donors had no recent acute infections or vaccinations. This clone was found once. Its antigen is currently unknown. The assay was run at deep level. In the original processing: ImmunoSEQ output held junction-only sequences without quality scores, so filtering differed. Data came from immunoSEQ multiplex PCR; TCRdb stores just in-frame clones and leaves some out. The V and J calls and clone size come from that table; D and trimming were worked out from the DNA. The sample includes hundreds of thousands of clones, around 78% of them seen just once.

The sequenced sample was PBMCs. The source is a woman aged 40 to 49 in good health. Some clones in this sample may be carry-over from other donors' samples. The chain has TRBV14 and TRBJ2-2; D not resolved. This chain's CDR3 is CASSPGRDKKPTGELFF. CDR3 coding DNA: TGTGCCAGCAGCCCGGGCCGAGACAAAAAACCCACCGGGGAGCTGTTTTTT.